The 17 T cell receptor beta chains presented below share a single source sample, sequenced in a study of immune evolution from preneoplasia to lung adenocarcinoma. Profiling relied on immunoSEQ multiplex PCR, and the TCRdb table lists in-frame clones only, not all of them. Of roughly 2,200 clones in the sample, more than 70% are singletons; the top ten hold about a tenth. Material for sequencing was FFPE minimally invasive lung adenocarcinoma tissue. Every receptor here comes from a person aged 55-80 years with lung adenocarcinoma.

This clone was found once. The chain carries TRBV27 and TRBJ2-1; D perhaps matches TRBD2 (6 bases). This CDR3 region has 14 residues. Trimming removed 6 bases from V and 6 bases from J, with 15 bases in between. The V gene's germline CDR1 is MNHEY and CDR2 SMNVEV (reference sequence). The CDR3 coding sequence is TGTGCCAGCAGACTGTACGGGGGAAGCAATGAGCAGTTCTTC. This gives the protein CASRLYGGSNEQFF.

J is TRBJ2-5 and V is TRBV6-5; weak D call: TRBD1 (6 bases). The ends were cut back, 7 bases at V and 1 base at J, with 13 bases in the middle. The CDR3 totals 14 residues. CDR1 and CDR2 from the germline V gene are MNHEY and SVGAGI. The CDR3 reads CASISQDSQETQYF. Written as DNA, the CDR3 is TGTGCCAGCATCTCCCAGGACAGCCAAGAGACCCAGTACTTC.

The rearrangement links TRBV6-5 to TRBJ2-5; D not resolved. Germline-derived CDR1 and CDR2 are MNHEY and SVGAGI. The CDR3 extends over 13 amino acids. Trimming took 10 bases from V and 2 from J, leaving 14 bases between them. The CDR3 nucleotides read TGTGCCACCCAAACAAACTTTCAAGAGACCCAGTACTTC. Its protein is CATQTNFQETQYF.

The chain employs TRBV7-6 and TRBJ2-2, with a tentative D call TRBD1 (6 bases). The germline V gene encodes CDR1 SGHVS and CDR2 FNYEAQ. The CDR3 runs 15 residues. The V gene lost 1 base and the J gene lost 0 bases, with 6 bases spanning the gap. CDR3 in DNA: TGTGCCAGCAGCTTAGGGACAGCGAACACCGGGGAGCTGTTTTTT. Amino acid sequence: CASSLGTANTGELFF.

The chain is built from TRBV7-8 and TRBJ1-2; no clear D gene. With 5 bases removed from V and 2 bases from J, the gap between germline ends came to 9 bases. Germline values: CDR1 SGHVS, CDR2 FQNEAQ. CDR3 length: 13 residues. CDR3 in DNA: TGTGCCAGCAGCCAAGAAAGGAACTATGGCTACACCTTC. Its protein product is CASSQERNYGYTF.

V usage is TRBV10-2 and J usage is TRBJ1-1; D not resolved. The CDR3 totals 15 residues. The germline CDR1 and CDR2 sequences are WSHSY and SAAADI. Trimming stripped 0 bases from V and 0 bases from J, with 8 bases between. This CDR3 is CASSESTRMNTEAFF. The CDR3 region has the DNA TGCGCCAGCAGTGAGTCTACAAGAATGAACACTGAAGCTTTCTTT.

The V call is TRBV11-2, the J call TRBJ1-3, with D hard to call. Trimming took 6 bases from V and 0 from J, leaving 9 bases between them. The CDR3 length is 14 residues. The germline V gene encodes CDR1 SGHAT and CDR2 FQNNGV. DNA for the CDR3: TGTGCCAGCAGAGCCCTTAGCTCTGGAAACACCATATATTTT. Amino acid sequence: CASRALSSGNTIYF.

The V and J genes are TRBV29-1 and TRBJ1-2, with 7 bases matching TRBD1. V shed 5 bases and J 0 bases; nucleotides not matched to a gene: 12. CDR1 is SQVTM and CDR2 is ANQGSEA in the germline V gene. The CDR3 is 16 residues long. CDR3 amino acids: CSVLRDSPPANYGYTF. CDR3 coding DNA: TGCAGCGTTCTCCGGGACAGTCCCCCAGCTAACTATGGCTACACCTTC. Together with reference TRBV29-1 and TRBJ1-2, the CDR3 gives the full variable domain: SAVISQKPSRDICQRGTSLTIQCQVDSQVTMMFWYRQQPGQSLTLIATANQGSEATYESGFVIDKFPISRPNLTFSTLTVSNMSPEDSSIYLCSVLRDSPPANYGYTFGSGTRLTVV.

The chain employs TRBV6-5 and TRBJ1-3; D is ambiguous. Germline V gives CDR1 MNHEY, CDR2 SVGAGI. The CDR3 loop spans 14 amino acids. The ends were cut back, 6 bases at V and 4 bases at J, with 13 bases in the middle. In DNA form, the CDR3 reads TGTGCCAGCAGCCTAGGGCGCGAAGGAAACACCATATATTTT. As protein: CASSLGREGNTIYF.

V gene TRBV5-5 combines with J gene TRBJ2-7; no clear D gene. Germline loops: CDR1 SGHKS, CDR2 YYEKEE (reference sequence). The CDR3 length is 12 residues. The germline V and J ends were trimmed by 0 bases and 6 bases, with 7 bases remaining between them. The CDR3 is CASSLEKAEQYF. Written as DNA, the CDR3 is TGTGCCAGCAGCTTGGAGAAGGCCGAGCAGTACTTC.

The V gene is TRBV9, the J gene TRBJ2-3; D may be TRBD1 or TRBD2 (5 bases each). The V end was cut by 4 bases, the J end by 8 bases, with 14 bases between. The CDR3 covers 13 residues. Germline V gene data show CDR1 as SGDLS and CDR2 as YYNGEE. The CDR3 loop is CASSLGDGTTQYF. DNA of the CDR3: TGTGCCAGCAGCCTCGGGGACGGGACTACGCAGTATTTT.

The chain couples TRBV11-3 to TRBJ2-1; D not certain. This CDR3 has 12 amino acids. Trimming took 3 bases from V and 8 from J, leaving 8 bases between them. Germline V CDR1 and CDR2: SGHNT, YENEEA. The CDR3 is CASSFSYDEQFF. Here the CDR3 DNA reads TGTGCCAGCAGCTTCTCGTACGATGAGCAGTTCTTC.

The rearrangement links TRBV18 to TRBJ2-5, with D perhaps given as TRBD1 or TRBD2 (5 bases each). V was trimmed by 5 bases and J by 1 base, leaving 5 bases between them. This CDR3 region has 12 residues. CDR1 is KGHSH, CDR2 LQKENI, per germline. The CDR3 protein is CASSGGQETQYF. The CDR3 coding sequence is TGTGCCAGCTCAGGGGGCCAAGAGACCCAGTACTTC.

The V gene is TRBV18, the J gene TRBJ1-1, with D possibly matching TRBD1 (5 bases). CDR1 and CDR2 (germline): KGHSH, LQKENI. Deletions cut 0 bases from V and 1 base from J, with 12 bases between. This CDR3 region has 16 residues. The CDR3 loop is CASSPPVRVENTEAFF. The CDR3, as DNA: TGTGCCAGCTCACCACCGGTCAGGGTGGAGAACACTGAAGCTTTCTTT.

This sequence joins TRBV2 and TRBJ2-7; TRBD1 aligns across 9 bases. Germline CDR1 SNHLY, CDR2 FYNNEI. Losses at the gene ends were 5 bases for V and 4 bases for J; bases not matched to a gene: 6. The CDR3 has 14 amino acids. CDR3 in amino acids: CASSKYRGLYEQYF. CDR3 in DNA: TGTGCCAGCAGTAAGTACAGGGGGCTGTACGAGCAGTACTTC.

The chain has TRBV5-1 and TRBJ1-2, with D unclear. Germline V gives CDR1 SGHRS, CDR2 YFSETQ. The CDR3 is 13 amino acids. The V gene lost 1 base and the J gene lost 8 bases, with 12 bases spanning the gap. The DNA for the CDR3 is TGCGCCAGCAGCTTGCCCGGGCCCCCCGGCTACACCTTC. This sequence encodes CASSLPGPPGYTF.

A single count supports this clone. The rearrangement uses TRBV4-3 and TRBJ2-1, with 9 bases that match TRBD2. V dropped 3 bases and J dropped 4; count of bases not matched to a gene: 7. This CDR3 comprises 16 residues. The germline V gene has CDR1 LGHNA and CDR2 YSLEER. The CDR3 region is CASSQGGGASYNEQFF. As DNA, the CDR3 is TGCGCCAGCAGCCAGGGCGGGGGGGCCTCGTACAATGAGCAGTTCTTC.